This T cell receptor beta chain was sequenced during a study of human T cells and chemical hapten exposure (dated by TCRdb to about 2021). In the study overall: For sensitization, 2% DPC in acetone was applied to a roughly 2 cm by roughly 2 cm area of upper inner arm skin. Throughout the study period of 20 to 25 weeks, patients also received therapeutic DPC doses to the scalp every week. Patch tests used Finn chambers with 0.01% DPC on the upper back, scored after 6 days by International Contact Dermatitis Research Group standards. Alopecia areata with under or over 50% scalp involvement, alopecia totalis and alopecia universalis were represented in the patient cohort, which was mostly female. Libraries were combined into a pool for sequencing, and differences in TCR yield between samples came mainly from small differences in library volumes within the pool. The study tracked peripheral blood TCR repertoire changes in vivo during primary and secondary sensitization to the hapten diphenylcyclopropenone (DPC) in alopecia patients. Blood was sampled from patients pre-sensitization (week 0) and at 2, 6 and about 24 weeks after DPC sensitization. Blood for TCR sequencing was provided by twenty-nine alopecia patients at one to four time points (pre-sensitization, 2, 6 and 24 weeks). The paper's findings and limits, for the study overall: Patch test score correlated positively with the number of PT1 expanded TCRs, reaching significance at thresholds 8, 16 and 32 but not at 4. The number of TCRs above 1 in 1000 frequency did not change with DPC sensitization; there was no evidence of global repertoire structure alterations. Significantly more large CDR3 similarity clusters were formed by expanded TCRs than by pre-sensitization or healthy control sets, consistent with antigen-driven responses. After repeated subsampling, the strength of the expansion versus patch-test correlation and the threshold at which it became significant changed. Alopecia, a presumed autoimmune disease, was present in all patients, so the immune response of the patients might differ from that of healthy individuals.

Library prep was done by RACE. The instrument was a NextSeq 500. Library preparation attached unique molecular identifiers to individual cDNA molecules for quantitative, reproducible TCR counting. From each blood RNA sample, both TCR alpha and TCR beta chains were sequenced. The authors' analysis ran thus. A median of approximately 96,000 TCRs per sample was observed, with a range of about 23,224 to 700,000. The Decombinator software suite was used to annotate the V, J and CDR3 of the TCR reads. For the PS versus PT1 abundance plots, all samples were subsampled to the same number of TCRs (28,000). TCRs were defined as expanded if absent before sensitization and observed at least eight times at the 2-week time point. TCRdb trimmed the raw reads at Q25, called clones with MiXCR and kept productive beta chains. Rows matching on CDR3 protein sequence are summarized as one entry with the most common DNA and genes. The V and J calls reflect TCRdb's pipeline rather than the authors' work. This sample holds 45,000 to 60,000 distinct CDR3 sequences; 9.3% were observed only once. In total, the top ten clones hold about an eighth of the sample.

As for this clonotype: What this receptor recognizes is not known. No base quality values were provided; no much bigger clone lies one nucleotide off.

This sample's time point label indicates: patch test 1, 2 weeks after DPC sensitization. The sample's treatment or condition label, in plain terms: therapeutic diphenylcyclopropenone sensitization with weekly scalp DPC. At each patch-test visit, blood was drawn before the patch test was applied. Eligible patients were aged 18 to 70, diagnosed with alopecia, deemed suitable for DPC therapy, and excluded if pregnant. Total RNA was extracted from unfractionated whole blood that had been collected in Tempus Blood RNA tubes. From its cysteine to its phenylalanine, the CDR3 spans 15 amino acids. This entry keeps only the CDR3 DNA: 45 bases, framed from base 1. V is cut back by 0 bases and J by 6 bases, with 3 bases in the junction unmatched. The germline V gene yields SGHDT for CDR1 and YYEEEE for CDR2.

The specimen comprised whole blood, sampled in connection with sensitization to the hapten diphenylcyclopropenone (DPC). The TCR was taken from a woman between 40 and 55 years old with alopecia areata. Some clones in this sample may be carry-over from other donors' samples. The chain links TRBV5-6 with TRBJ1-5; 10 central nucleotides agree with TRBD1. Read as DNA, the sequence is TGTGCCAGCAGCTTGGGGACAGGGGGGACTCAGCCCCAGCATTTT. This translates into CASSLGTGGTQPQHF.